This T cell receptor beta chain was captured by sequencing in a study of T cell repertoires in cytomegalovirus infection. Study as a whole: Matching HLA type and CMV infection were both indicated by public TCR beta signatures. Whole-study findings and limits: Pooled public TCR beta family frequency picked out CMV carriers with the relevant HLA. Clonotypes of TCR beta that were HLA-C-restricted and CMV-specific dominated the ex vivo response.

Worth noting for this clonotype: What it binds is not known.

Germline lookup yields CDR1 SGHTA and CDR2 FQGNSA. The V end lost 6 bases, the J end lost 3 bases, and 17 bases lay between the germline ends. The CDR3 is 16 amino acids. TCRdb used MiXCR to reprocess the reads, holding one entry per CDR3 protein. Of some 700,000 distinct CDR3 sequences listed, 35% are singletons. The sequenced material came from PBMCs. The chain joins TRBV7-2 to TRBJ2-2; the D gene is possibly TRBD2 (6 bases). This TCR was recovered from a human donor in good health (CMV status not recorded). Some clones in this sample may be carry-over from other donors' samples. The CDR3 coding sequence is TGTGCCAGCAGTCCTATTCGGGACTTTTACACCGGGGAGCTGTTTTTT. Its protein product is CASSPIRDFYTGELFF.